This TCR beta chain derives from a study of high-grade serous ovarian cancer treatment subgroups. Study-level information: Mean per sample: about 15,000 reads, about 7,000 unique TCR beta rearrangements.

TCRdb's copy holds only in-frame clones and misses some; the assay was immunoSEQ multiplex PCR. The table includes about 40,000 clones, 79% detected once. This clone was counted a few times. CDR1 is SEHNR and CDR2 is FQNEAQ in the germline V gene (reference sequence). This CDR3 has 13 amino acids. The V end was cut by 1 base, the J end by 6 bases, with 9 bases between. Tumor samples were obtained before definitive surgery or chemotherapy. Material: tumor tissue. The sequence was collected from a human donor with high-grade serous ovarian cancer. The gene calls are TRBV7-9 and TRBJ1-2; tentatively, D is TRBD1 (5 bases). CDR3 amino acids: CASSLVQAHGYTF. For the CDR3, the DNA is TGTGCCAGCAGCTTAGTACAGGCCCATGGCTACACCTTC.